The present T cell receptor beta chain was sequenced within a study of shared clonotypes between healthy human individuals (dated by TCRdb to 2018 to 2020). Regarding the research as a whole: A couple of women and a few men aged 18 to 49 years were included in the cohort. Per donor, leukapheresis produced somewhere between about 0.9 and 10 billion PBMCs. The study deeply sequenced blood TCR repertoires of about 5 healthy adults to estimate repertoire size and the extent of clonotype sharing between individuals. Libraries were prepared and TCR repertoires were sequenced by different laboratories using diverse techniques, in order to increase sequencing depth and limit assay-specific biases. Per donor, three plates each were used for CD4 naive and CD4 memory, two for CD8 naive, and one for CD8 memory. General conclusions and limits of the study: Rarefaction of sorted-subset datasets indicated incomplete sequencing despite the large sequencing depth. Because the study included only a small number of donors, the genetic and exposure-history diversity represented was limited. Sampling was restricted to blood, and TCR repertoires in tissue are likely to differ from TCR repertoires in blood. Naive subsets generally had larger estimated clonotype richness than memory subsets. Pairwise subsampling led to the expectation that sequencing depth would affect the degree of clonotype sharing among donors. Clonotypes shared by all four sorted-subset donors showed higher generation probabilities than non-shared clonotypes. When a handful of donors were compared, the shared fraction of clonotypes was 5% to 6.5% for naive CD4, more than 3% for naive CD8, more than 2% for memory CD4, and 0.35% to 0.5% for memory CD8.

The donors were healthy, HIV-negative adults with no recently reported acute infections or vaccinations. Every donor was a Caucasian adult residing in Nashville, Tennessee, USA. The CD8 memory samples were a combination of magnetically selected CD45RO+ cells and CCR7-negative CD45RA+ effector memory (TemRA) cells. After blood collection by leukapheresis, PBMCs were isolated using Ficoll-Histopaque density gradient centrifugation and then cryopreserved in the vapor phase of liquid nitrogen. Analytical flow cytometry was used to check the purity and quantity of each magnetically sorted T cell population. From each sorted fraction, genomic DNA was isolated and quantified by UV absorbance on a Nanodrop 2000c. For CDR1 and CDR2, the germline V gene lists MDHEN and SYDVKM. The CDR3 numbers 16 residues from cysteine through phenylalanine. Just the 48-base CDR3 DNA is kept, in frame starting at base 1. Ends trimmed: V by 6 bases, J by 0 bases; bases unmatched to a gene: 7.

As for this clone: Its recognized antigen is unknown. No base quality values were provided; no much bigger clone lies one nucleotide off.

TCR CDR3 regions were amplified from genomic DNA by multiplex PCR using the deep immunoSEQ assay. Genomic DNA extracted from each cell subset was distributed evenly over all wells of several immunoSEQ 96-well plates, and each plate served as one replicate. For sorted subsets, around 200 ng genomic DNA, equal to 30,000 or so T cell genomes, was loaded into each replicate PCR. Purified libraries were measured with a Qubit 3.0 fluorometer, size-checked on a Bioanalyzer 2100, and measured again with the KAPA Library Quantification kit. Each immunoSEQ 96-well plate was sequenced on its own single-read 150-cycle Illumina NextSeq 550 flow cell. The authors processed their data as follows. The immunoSEQ output contained only junctional sequences without quality scores, so filtering could not match that applied to full-length reads. To assign V/J genes and CDR3, sequences were annotated against IMGT germline references using PyIR, a Python wrapper for IgBLAST v1.9. Reads with weak V/J assignments (E-value above 1e-6), missing CDR3, stop codons, out-of-frame junctions, or ambiguous translated residues were removed. V3J clonotypes were defined as sequences sharing an identical inferred V gene, J gene, and CDR3 amino acid sequence. Percentage overlap between repertoires was calculated by dividing the number of shared unique clonotypes by the size of the smaller repertoire. RTK rarefaction, the Chao1 estimator, and Recon v2.1 estimates of unobserved clonotypes were used to assess repertoire richness. OLGA was used to compute generation probabilities for all TCRbeta clonotypes that the gDNA method yielded from several donors. As stored in TCRdb, this immuneACCESS dataset retains in-frame rearrangements with V and J assigned. A fraction of the clones does not appear; measured against another copy, unresolved V genes explain less than half of the discrepancy, and the remainder lacks a known reason. V and J calls plus clone size are reproduced from that table; the DNA served to infer D and trimming. This sample holds 600,000 to 750,000 clones; 80% to 95% were observed only once. The ten largest clonotypes hold 34% of the sample.

The clonotype was recovered from a man between 18 and 35 years old in good health. Some clones in this sample may be carry-over from other donors' samples. The V and J segments used are TRBV28 and TRBJ1-3, with TRBD1 identical over 8 junction bases. Input material: memory CD8+ T cells from PBMCs. The label giving this sample's cell subset or site can be read as: CD45RO+ cells pooled with CCR7-negative TemRA cells. The nucleotide sequence is given as TGTGCCAGCAGGCTGGACAGGGTGGGCTCTGGAAACACCATATATTTT. It is translated as CASRLDRVGSGNTIYF. Supplemented by the reference TRBV28 and TRBJ1-3 proteins around the CDR3, the complete variable domain is DVKVTQSSRYLVKRTGEKVFLECVQDMDHENMFWYRQDPGLGLRLIYFSYDVKMKEKGDIPEGYSVSREKKERFSLILESASTNQTSMYLCASRLDRVGSGNTIYFGEGSWLTVV.